Given below is one T cell receptor beta chain in context. What antigen it recognizes has not been identified. Per-nucleotide qualities are absent, and no much larger clonotype sits a single base away. The data originate from a study of CD8 T cells in ankylosing spondylitis (dated by TCRdb to the late 2010s). Context from the whole study: T cell receptor beta repertoires were profiled in healthy donors and ankylosing spondylitis patients so that disease-linked TCR variants could be found. The full study cohort was made up of 25 ankylosing spondylitis patients and approximately 100 healthy donors. Peripheral blood was sampled, and synovial fluid was additionally collected from ankylosing spondylitis patients.

The listed sequencing device is Illumina HiSeq 2500. TCR beta libraries were prepared by quantitative 5'-RACE with molecular barcodes. Regarding the original processing steps: To identify disease-linked TCR variants, a new computational method was used, one built on a probabilistic model of VDJ rearrangement. Clones were called with MiXCR by TCRdb after fastp trimmed the public reads at Q25, and only in-frame beta chains were retained. One record per CDR3 amino acid sequence lists the most common genes and DNA. The authors' filters were not applied to this entry. The sample table records approximately 250,000 distinct CDR3 sequences; approximately 30% of these occur just once. Around 4.5% of the sample belongs to the ten largest clones. V was cut back by 6 bases and J by 0 bases, leaving a gap of 13 bases between them. Looking up the germline V gene (reference sequence) yields CDR1 DFQATT and CDR2 SNEGSKA. The CDR3 goes from the cysteine to the phenylalanine over 14 residues. Only the CDR3 DNA stays, 42 bases, in frame from base 1.

Broader findings and caveats from the paper: Some motif variants were previously reported in synovial fluid and blood of reactive arthritis patients, suggesting common disease-initiation mechanisms. The disease-linked clones had a CD8+ phenotype and were found at relatively low frequencies in peripheral blood. According to the report, matched synovial fluid samples from ankylosing spondylitis patients were significantly enriched for the disease-linked clones. Blood from ankylosing spondylitis patients appeared to be characterized by a TCR beta motif made up of several highly homologous amino acid variants.

In this chain, TRBV20-1 is recombined with TRBJ2-3; the D gene is perhaps TRBD2, from 6 matching bases. This receptor was identified in a male donor with ankylosing spondylitis or in good health (not recorded which). The specimen was blood, either unsorted or a sorted T cell fraction (not recorded which). The sequenced DNA is TGCAGTGCAAACGGGGACTTTAGCACAGATACGCAGTATTTT. This sequence encodes CSANGDFSTDTQYF.